These 21 T cell receptor beta chains share one sample of origin, sequenced in a study of Tregs in tolerant kidney transplant recipients. Libraries were prepared by immunoSEQ multiplex PCR; TCRdb keeps only in-frame clonotypes and omits some of them. The sample gives about 64,000 clones, more than 70% of which show up once; around 4% is in the top ten. The nonmyeloablative bone marrow transplants came from related graft donors, with transient mixed chimerism. The sequenced sample was CD4+ T cells from blood (PBMCs), obtained 6 months after the transplant. The receptor source for this set is a human patient who received a combined kidney and bone marrow transplant. Some T cells may be transferred from the graft donor.

This clone was found a few times. CDR3 region: CASGTGAGYGYTF. The DNA of the CDR3 is TGCGCCAGCGGGACAGGAGCGGGCTATGGCTACACCTTC. The chain has TRBV5-1 and TRBJ1-2, with TRBD1 identical over 8 bases. V shed 7 bases, J shed 4 bases, and the junction held 6 bases outside the gene matches. CDR3 length: 13 residues. Germline values: CDR1 SGHRS, CDR2 YFSETQ.

The rearrangement uses TRBV9 and TRBJ2-3; 11 bases are shared with TRBD2. Germline assignment: CDR1 SGDLS and CDR2 YYNGEE. The CDR3 length is 18 residues. Trimming at V came to 2 bases and at J to 1 base, leaving 9 bases not matched to a gene. DNA for the CDR3: TGTGCCAGCAGCGTCGAACTAGCGGGAGATTTTGGCACAGATACGCAGTATTTT. Its protein is CASSVELAGDFGTDTQYF.

This chain joins TRBV4-2 and TRBJ2-7, with no clear D. Germline V gives CDR1 LGHNA, CDR2 YNFKEQ. This CDR3 has 14 amino acids. Trimming removed 0 bases from V and 1 base from J, with 7 bases in between. The CDR3 reads CASSQDSLSYEQYF. The CDR3 DNA follows: TGTGCCAGCAGCCAAGATAGTCTGTCCTACGAGCAGTACTTC.

This clone was counted once. The chain joins TRBV19 to TRBJ2-1, with TRBD2 as a possible D gene (6 bases). This CDR3 is built from 14 residues. V lost 4 bases and J lost 8, with 15 bases in between. Germline CDR1 LNHDA, CDR2 SQIVND (reference sequence). The CDR3 spells CASSTYGSEYEQFF. DNA for the CDR3: TGTGCCAGTAGTACTTACGGGAGTGAATATGAGCAGTTCTTC.

The chain uses TRBV25-1 and TRBJ2-7; 7 positions agree with TRBD1. The germline CDR1 and CDR2 sequences are MGHDK and SYGVNS. Germline trimming cut 4 bases from V and 4 bases from J; bases unmatched to any gene: 10. This CDR3 comprises 15 residues. The CDR3 region has the DNA TGTGCCAGCAGTGGCGCGAACAGGGGCGATTACGAGCAGTACTTC. This sequence encodes CASSGANRGDYEQYF.

This chain connects TRBV11-2 to TRBJ1-2; no clear D. This CDR3 contains 15 residues. Germline V CDR1 and CDR2: SGHAT, FQNNGV. The V gene lost 1 base and the J gene lost 4 bases, with 13 bases spanning the gap. The CDR3 DNA sequence: TGTGCCAGCAGCTTAGGTGGCCTCCGCTCCTATGGCTACACCTTC. Translated: CASSLGGLRSYGYTF.

The chain carries TRBV9 and TRBJ1-3, with no clear D. Trimming pared 1 base from V and 2 bases from J, leaving 10 bases between. This CDR3 comprises 15 residues. Germline V gene lookup returns CDR1 SGDLS and CDR2 YYNGEE. CDR3: CASSVSSSAGNTIYF. In nucleotides, the CDR3 is TGTGCCAGCAGCGTATCCTCCTCGGCTGGAAACACCATATATTTT.

This clone appeared a few times. This chain uses TRBV28 with TRBJ1-2, with 8 bases fitting TRBD1. CDR1 is MDHEN, CDR2 SYDVKM, per germline. The CDR3 consists of 13 residues. J was trimmed by 6 bases and V by 7 bases; bases with no gene match: 7. The DNA for the CDR3 is TGTGCCAGCATGAATGACAGGGGAGATGGCTACACCTTC. This codes for CASMNDRGDGYTF.

The gene calls are TRBV4-2 and TRBJ2-5; a possible D gene is TRBD2 (6 bases). This CDR3 comprises 16 residues. CDR1 LGHNA and CDR2 YNFKEQ come from the germline V gene. V lost 1 base to trimming and J lost 1 base, with 13 bases between them. The CDR3 loop reads CASSQAMGGAQETQYF. In DNA, the CDR3 is TGTGCCAGCAGCCAAGCAATGGGGGGTGCCCAAGAGACCCAGTACTTC.

This chain links TRBV5-1 with TRBJ2-1; D might be TRBD1 (6 bases). CDR3 length: 14 amino acids. Germline V lookup: CDR1 SGHRS, CDR2 YFSETQ. Between the trimmed V and J ends, which lost 0 bases and 8 bases, there was a span of 12 bases. Here the CDR3 DNA reads TGCGCCAGCAGCTTGGGGCAGGGGATTGATGAGCAGTTCTTC. Translation: CASSLGQGIDEQFF.

The V and J genes are TRBV7-9 and TRBJ2-7; 7 bases match TRBD1. The CDR3 is 14 residues long. Germline V gene data show CDR1 as SEHNR and CDR2 as FQNEAQ (reference sequence). With V trimmed by 5 bases and J by 2 bases, 6 bases remained unmatched. The CDR3 coding sequence is TGTGCCAGCAGCCCCTCCGGGACAGCCTACGAGCAGTACTTC. Its translation: CASSPSGTAYEQYF. Supplemented by reference TRBV7-9 and TRBJ2-7, the full variable domain reads DTGVSQNPRHKITKRGQNVTFRCDPISEHNRLYWYRQTLGQGPEFLTYFQNEAQLEKSRLLSDRFSAERPKGSFSTLEIQRTEQGDSAMYLCASSPSGTAYEQYFGPGTRLTVT.

The V gene is TRBV25-1, the J gene TRBJ2-3, with a possible D match to TRBD2 (6 bases). CDR3 size: 16 residues. With 4 bases removed from V and 0 bases from J, the gap between germline ends came to 14 bases. Germline V gene data show CDR1 as MGHDK and CDR2 as SYGVNS. CDR3 nucleotides: TGTGCCAGCAGTGTCGGGCAGGGACTTAGCACAGATACGCAGTATTTT. Translating it yields CASSVGQGLSTDTQYF.

The CDR3 region has the DNA TGTGCCAGCAGCTCCTTGGAGGGACCGGCCGGCTACGAGCAGTACTTC. As protein: CASSSLEGPAGYEQYF. This chain uses TRBV11-3 with TRBJ2-5; a possible D gene is TRBD2 (6 bases). The DNA matches TRBJ2-7 better at its end, which makes the J call doubtful. Germline V CDR1 and CDR2: SGHNT, YENEEA. The CDR3 extends over 16 amino acids.

This chain connects TRBV27 to TRBJ1-6; 8 nucleotides agree with TRBD1. Per the germline V gene, CDR1 is MNHEY and CDR2 is SMNVEV (reference sequence). The CDR3 extends over 14 amino acids. With V trimmed by 6 bases and J by 12 bases, 10 bases remained unmatched. The CDR3: CASRWSGQVQPLHF. The CDR3 DNA sequence: TGTGCCAGCAGATGGTCGGGACAGGTACAACCCCTCCACTTT.

The rearrangement links TRBV11-2 to TRBJ2-3; 8 positions match TRBD2. CDR1 SGHAT and CDR2 FQNNGV come from the germline V gene. CDR3 length: 15 amino acids. Unmatched junction bases numbered 6, after V lost 3 bases and J lost 4 bases. CDR3 in DNA: TGTGCCAGCAGCTTGGGAGCGGGAGAGGCAGATACGCAGTATTTT. Encoded protein: CASSLGAGEADTQYF.

The V call is TRBV6-1, the J call TRBJ2-2; D is unresolved. CDR1 is MNHNS, CDR2 SASEGT, per germline. V lost 3 bases, J lost 4 bases, and 9 bases lay in between. This CDR3 region has 14 residues. The CDR3 coding sequence is TGTGCCAGCAGTGATTATGGCATCACCGGGGAGCTGTTTTTT. Amino acids: CASSDYGITGELFF.

The chain joins TRBV11-2 to TRBJ2-3; the match to TRBD1 covers 9 bases. Germline V gives CDR1 SGHAT, CDR2 FQNNGV. The V segment lost 5 bases and the J segment 1 base; nucleotides outside the gene matches: 13. CDR3 length: 18 amino acids. Here the CDR3 reads CASSDLKGWDRGTDTQYF. As DNA, the CDR3 is TGTGCCAGCAGCGACCTGAAAGGGTGGGACAGGGGCACAGATACGCAGTATTTT.

This clone was detected only a few times. The sample has other DNA sequences that encode this CDR3 too. The CDR3 protein is CASRGLANTGELFF. The CDR3 DNA is TGTGCCAGTAGGGGACTAGCGAACACCGGGGAGCTGTTTTTT. The chain is built from TRBV19 and TRBJ2-2; 8 nucleotides agree with TRBD2. CDR1 and CDR2 (germline): LNHDA, SQIVND (reference sequence). Germline trimming cut 6 bases from V and 0 bases from J; bases unmatched to any gene: 0. The CDR3 is made up of 14 amino acids.

The chain has TRBV11-2 and TRBJ2-5; D perhaps matches TRBD2 (5 bases). V shed 0 bases and J shed 5 bases, with 10 bases lying between them. Germline V CDR1 and CDR2: SGHAT, FQNNGV. This CDR3 has 14 amino acids. CDR3 nucleotides: TGTGCCAGCAGCTTAGAGAGAGGGTTGGAGACCCAGTACTTC. It encodes CASSLERGLETQYF.

V is TRBV21-1 and J is TRBJ2-7; TRBD2 is the table's D call, not checked against the DNA. TRBV21-1 is a documented pseudogene. This CDR3 has 19 residues. The CDR3 loop is CASSKARGGPKPRSYEQYF. CDR3 nucleotides: TGTGCCAGCAGCAAAGCCCGCGGGGGGCCCAAACCGAGGTCCTACGAGCAGTACTTC.

J is TRBJ2-1 and V is TRBV30; 7 bases map to TRBD1. Germline V gives CDR1 GTSNPN, CDR2 SVGIG (reference sequence). The ends lost 0 bases at V and 4 bases at J; junction bases unmatched: 0. CDR3 length: 13 amino acids. CDR3 residues: CAWSVGQYNEQFF. The CDR3 nucleotides are TGTGCCTGGAGTGTGGGACAGTACAATGAGCAGTTCTTC.